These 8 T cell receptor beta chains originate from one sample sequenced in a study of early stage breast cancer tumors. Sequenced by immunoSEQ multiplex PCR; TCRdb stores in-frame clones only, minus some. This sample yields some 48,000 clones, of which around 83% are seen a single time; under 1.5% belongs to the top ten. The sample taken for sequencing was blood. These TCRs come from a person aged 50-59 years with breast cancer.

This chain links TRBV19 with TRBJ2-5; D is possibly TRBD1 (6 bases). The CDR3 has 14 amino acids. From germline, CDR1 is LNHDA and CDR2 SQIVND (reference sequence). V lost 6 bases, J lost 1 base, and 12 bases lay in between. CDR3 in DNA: TGTGCCAGTAGCCCGGGACACCCCCAAGAGACCCAGTACTTC. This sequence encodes CASSPGHPQETQYF. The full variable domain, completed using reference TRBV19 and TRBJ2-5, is DGGITQSPKYLFRKEGQNVTLSCEQNLNHDAMYWYRQDPGQGLRLIYYSQIVNDFQKGDIAEGYSVSREKKESFPLTVTSAQKNPTAFYLCASSPGHPQETQYFGPGTRLLVL.

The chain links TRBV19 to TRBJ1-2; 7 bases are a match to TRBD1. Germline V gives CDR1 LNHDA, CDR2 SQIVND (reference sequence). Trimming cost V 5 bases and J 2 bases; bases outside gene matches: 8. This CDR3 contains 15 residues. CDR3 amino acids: CASSSDRITNYGYTF. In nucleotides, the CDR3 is TGTGCCAGTAGTTCGGACAGGATCACAAACTATGGCTACACCTTC.

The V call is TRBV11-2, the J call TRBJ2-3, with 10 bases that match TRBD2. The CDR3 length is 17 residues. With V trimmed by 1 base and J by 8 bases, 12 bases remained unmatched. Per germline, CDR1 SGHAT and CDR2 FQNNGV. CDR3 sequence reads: CASSLGLAGVLLSTQYF. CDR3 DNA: TGTGCCAGCAGCTTAGGTCTAGCGGGAGTTCTCCTAAGTACGCAGTATTTT.

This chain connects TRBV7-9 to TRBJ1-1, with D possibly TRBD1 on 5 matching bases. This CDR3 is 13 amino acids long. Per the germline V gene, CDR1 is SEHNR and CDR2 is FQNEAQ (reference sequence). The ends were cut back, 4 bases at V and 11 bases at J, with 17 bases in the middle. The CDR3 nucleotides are TGTGCCAGCAGCTCCAAGGCGGGGGTGGGGGCTTTCTTT. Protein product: CASSSKAGVGAFF.

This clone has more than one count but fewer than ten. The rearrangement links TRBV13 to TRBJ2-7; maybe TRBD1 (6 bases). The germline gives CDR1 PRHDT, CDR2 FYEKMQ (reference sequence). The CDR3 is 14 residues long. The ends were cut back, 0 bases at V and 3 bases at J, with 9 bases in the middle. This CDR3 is CASSLGGAYYEQYF. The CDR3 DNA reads TGTGCCAGCAGCTTAGGGGGGGCCTACTACGAGCAGTACTTC.

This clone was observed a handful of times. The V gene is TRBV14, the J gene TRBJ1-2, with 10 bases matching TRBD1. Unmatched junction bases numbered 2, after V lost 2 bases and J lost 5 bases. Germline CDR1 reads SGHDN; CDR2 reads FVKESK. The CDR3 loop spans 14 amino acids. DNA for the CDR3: TGTGCCAGCAGCCAACAGGGACAGGGGTATGGCTACACCTTC. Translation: CASSQQGQGYGYTF.

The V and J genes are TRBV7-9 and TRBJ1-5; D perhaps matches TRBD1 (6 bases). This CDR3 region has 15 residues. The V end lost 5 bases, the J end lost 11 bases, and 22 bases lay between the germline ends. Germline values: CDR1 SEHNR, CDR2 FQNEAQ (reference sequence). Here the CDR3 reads CASSPGGGGQKAQHF. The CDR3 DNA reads TGTGCCAGCAGCCCTGGAGGGGGGGGCCAGAAGGCCCAGCATTTT.

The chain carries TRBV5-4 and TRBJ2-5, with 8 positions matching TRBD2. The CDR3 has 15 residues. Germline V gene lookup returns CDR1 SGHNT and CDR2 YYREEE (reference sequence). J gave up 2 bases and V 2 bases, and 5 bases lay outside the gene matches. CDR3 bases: TGTGCCAGCAGCTTTCAAGGCGGGAGGCAAGAGACCCAGTACTTC. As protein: CASSFQGGRQETQYF.